The clone carrying this TCR beta chain was detected ten times or more. The data originate from a study of T cells in Graves' hyperthyroidism and ophthalmopathy. V dropped 4 bases and J dropped 7 bases, with 8 bases sitting between them. The CDR3 loop spans 12 amino acids. From germline, CDR1 is SNHLY and CDR2 FYNNEI. There were TCR beta CDR3 regions amplified from RNA transcripts. TCR CDR3 underwent first-round RT-PCR with the HTBI primer set. TCRdb re-called the multiplex PCR reads through MiXCR, storing one row per CDR3 protein. The table lists approximately 570,000 distinct CDR3 sequences, 20% of them singletons, with about 45% in the top ten. Uncontrolled infection, other autoimmune disease, pregnancy or lactation disqualified patients from enrolment.

Sequencing was performed on blood. The sequence came from a middle-aged man with Graves' ophthalmopathy. The V call is TRBV2, the J call TRBJ2-1; D may be TRBD2 (5 bases). The CDR3 sequence is CASSGTRNEQFF. CDR3 in DNA: TGTGCCAGCAGTGGTACTAGGAATGAGCAGTTCTTC. Together with reference TRBV2 and TRBJ2-1, the CDR3 gives the full variable domain: EPEVTQTPSHQVTQMGQEVILRCVPISNHLYFYWYRQILGQKVEFLVSFYNNEISEKSEIFDDQFSVERPDGSNFTLKIRSTKLEDSAMYFCASSGTRNEQFFGPGTRLTVL.